The clone carrying this T cell receptor (beta chain) was detected many times. The target antigen is unknown. Germline-derived CDR1 and CDR2 are SEHNR and FQNEAQ (reference sequence). With 4 bases removed from V and 2 bases from J, the gap between germline ends came to 4 bases. The CDR3 extends over 12 amino acids. The data originate from a study of prognosis after radiotherapy for stage I lung cancer. About the study: Enrolled patients had stage I non-small cell lung cancer and entered the cohort between 2018 and 2019.

Two-round multiplex PCR amplified TCR beta CDR3 from genomic DNA. Primers specific to each TRBV and TRBJ gene were used in first-round PCR. In TCRdb, the multiplex PCR reads were re-called with MiXCR into one record per CDR3 protein. Of some 56,000 distinct CDR3 sequences in the sample, about 25% were seen once. Study outcomes and limitations: Compared with a median of roughly 9,400 beforehand, unique TCR clone counts dropped to almost 7,000 after stereotactic body radiation therapy.

This specimen consisted of PBMCs, obtained before or after stereotactic body radiation therapy (not recorded which). The chain couples TRBV7-9 to TRBJ2-3; D is uncertain. The receptor was isolated from a donor aged 50 or older with non-small cell lung cancer. The CDR3 bases are TGTGCCAGCAGCTCCCCCACAGATACGCAGTATTTT. Protein product: CASSSPTDTQYF.